The clone carrying this T cell receptor (beta chain) appeared a few times. What it recognizes is unknown. This CDR3 contains 16 residues. V dropped 1 base and J dropped 3 bases, with 13 bases sitting between them. Germline-derived CDR1 and CDR2 are SGHDN and FVKESK. This sample is part of a study of post-analysis software for immune sequencing data. Broader study findings: When compared against controls, multiple sclerosis patients showed significantly lower normalized Chao1 diversity. Comparison of patients with controls showed 4 to 6 TRBV segments more frequent in patients, TRBV5-6, TRBV5-1 and TRBV20-1 among them.

Unique-molecular-identifier-tagged TCR beta cDNA libraries were used. Via MiXCR, TCRdb re-called the PCR reads, giving one row per CDR3 protein. The repertoire consists of about 430,000 distinct CDR3 sequences, with more than 30% occurring once and the leading ten covering around 8%. Sequences were obtained from blood. This receptor was taken from a girl aged 2-10 years with multiple sclerosis. The chain has TRBV14 and TRBJ2-1; the D is unclear. For the CDR3, the DNA is TGTGCCAGCAGCCAAGTTGTGGCTTCGAGCTACAATGAGCAGTTCTTC. Translated, it gives CASSQVVASSYNEQFF.